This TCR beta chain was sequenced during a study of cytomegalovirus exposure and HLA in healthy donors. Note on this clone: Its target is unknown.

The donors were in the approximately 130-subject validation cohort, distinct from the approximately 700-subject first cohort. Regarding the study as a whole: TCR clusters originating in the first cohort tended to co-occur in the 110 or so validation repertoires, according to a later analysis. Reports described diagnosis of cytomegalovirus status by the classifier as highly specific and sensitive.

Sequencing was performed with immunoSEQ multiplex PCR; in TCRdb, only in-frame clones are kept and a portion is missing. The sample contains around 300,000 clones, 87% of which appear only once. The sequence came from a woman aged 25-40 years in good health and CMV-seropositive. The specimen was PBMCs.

In DNA form, the CDR3 reads TGCAGCGTTCATGGTAGCGGGGGGTACAATGAGCAGTTCTTC. Encoded protein: CSVHGSGGYNEQFF. The chain carries TRBV29-1 and TRBJ2-1; 10 bases are a match to TRBD2. V lost 5 bases to trimming and J lost 4 bases; unmatched junction nucleotides: 5. CDR1 and CDR2 from the germline V gene are SQVTM and ANQGSEA. The CDR3 sequence is 14 residues long.